This T cell receptor beta chain was recorded in a study of CD8 T cells in ankylosing spondylitis. Using its own MiXCR run on the 5' RACE reads, TCRdb lists one record per CDR3 protein. The table records 210,000 or so distinct CDR3 sequences, over 7% of them present only once. This clonotype has at least ten counts. The sequencing sample was made of blood, either unsorted or a sorted T cell fraction (not recorded which). This receptor was identified in a female donor with ankylosing spondylitis or in good health (not recorded which).

The CDR3 DNA is TGTGCCAGCAGCAGCTCGGGAAAACTGTTTTTT. Translation gives CASSSSGKLFF. The chain has TRBV12-3 or TRBV12-4 and TRBJ1-4; D ambiguous. Trimming took 6 bases from V and 10 from J, leaving 9 bases between them. The CDR3 consists of 11 residues.